This TCR beta chain is drawn from a study of blood T cell repertoires in COVID-19. V was pared by 1 base and J by 5 bases, with 7 bases between. CDR1 and CDR2 from the germline V gene are SGHTA and FQGNSA. The CDR3 sequence is 13 residues long. The protocol was immunoSEQ multiplex PCR, while the TCRdb copy is restricted to in-frame clones and leaves out a portion. The sample consists of fewer than 300,000 clones, roughly 84% of them appearing once. The chain employs TRBV7-2 and TRBJ2-3; the D gene is possibly TRBD1 (5 bases). The sequence was collected from a woman under 30 with acute or convalescent COVID-19. Sequencing input: peripheral blood. In nucleotides, the CDR3 is TGTGCCAGCAGCTTAGTAGGGGTAGATACGCAGTATTTT. Translating it yields CASSLVGVDTQYF.